This entry features one T cell receptor (beta chain) sequence. Germline V gene data show CDR1 as GTSNPN and CDR2 as SVGIG (reference sequence). The V end lost 2 bases, the J end lost 9 bases, and 14 bases lay between the germline ends. CDR3 length: 14 amino acids. These data come from a study of T cell responses to AZD1222 COVID-19 vaccine. The repertoire was sequenced with immunoSEQ multiplex PCR; TCRdb's copy has only in-frame clones and lacks some. The repertoire has 150,000 to 200,000 clones, around 90% of them found once; the top ten carry about 5.9%. This specimen consisted of peripheral blood, obtained 28 days after the second AZD1222 dose. This rearrangement joins TRBV30 to TRBJ1-6; the D gene is possibly TRBD1 (6 bases). The TCR comes from an adult who received the AZD1222 COVID-19 vaccine. The CDR3 reads CAWSRGTLGSPLHF. In DNA, the CDR3 is TGTGCCTGGAGTAGGGGGACCCTCGGTTCACCCCTCCACTTT.